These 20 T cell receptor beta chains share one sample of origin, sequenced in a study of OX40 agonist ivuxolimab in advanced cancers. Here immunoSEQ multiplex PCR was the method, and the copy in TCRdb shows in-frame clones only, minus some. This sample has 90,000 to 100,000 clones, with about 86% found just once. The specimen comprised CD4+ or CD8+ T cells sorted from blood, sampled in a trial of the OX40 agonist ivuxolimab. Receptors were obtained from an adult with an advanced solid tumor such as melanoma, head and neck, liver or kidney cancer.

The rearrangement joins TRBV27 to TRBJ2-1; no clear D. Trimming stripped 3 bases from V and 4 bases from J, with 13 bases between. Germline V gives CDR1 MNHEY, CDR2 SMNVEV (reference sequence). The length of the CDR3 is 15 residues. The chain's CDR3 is CASSFRLALYNEQFF. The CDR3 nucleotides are TGTGCCAGCAGTTTTCGGCTGGCCTTGTACAATGAGCAGTTCTTC.

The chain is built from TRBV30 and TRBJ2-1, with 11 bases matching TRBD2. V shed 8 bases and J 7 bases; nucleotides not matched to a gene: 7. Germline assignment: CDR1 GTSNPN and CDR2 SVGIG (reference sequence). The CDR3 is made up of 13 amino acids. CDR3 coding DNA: TGTGCCGGATTTAGCGGGAGGGCGAATGAGCAGTTCTTC. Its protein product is CAGFSGRANEQFF.

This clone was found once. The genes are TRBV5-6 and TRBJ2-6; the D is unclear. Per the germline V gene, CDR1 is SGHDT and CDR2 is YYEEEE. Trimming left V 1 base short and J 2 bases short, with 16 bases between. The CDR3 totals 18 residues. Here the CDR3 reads CASSLSAWAAAGANVLTF. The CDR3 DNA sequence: TGTGCCAGCAGCTTGTCCGCCTGGGCGGCAGCTGGGGCCAACGTCCTGACTTTC.

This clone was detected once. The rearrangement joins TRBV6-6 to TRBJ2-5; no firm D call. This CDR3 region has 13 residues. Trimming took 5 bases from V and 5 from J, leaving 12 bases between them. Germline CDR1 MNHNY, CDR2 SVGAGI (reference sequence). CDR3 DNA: TGTGCCAGCAGTGCCCAAAGCAGGGAGACCCAGTACTTC. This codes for CASSAQSRETQYF.

The DNA for the CDR3 is TGCAGCGTTGATTGGGGGAGCAACACTGAAGCTTTCTTT. Amino acids: CSVDWGSNTEAFF. The chain is built from TRBV29-1 and TRBJ1-1; D may be TRBD1 (5 bases). Trimming shortened V by 3 bases and J by 2 bases, and 10 bases separated the two germline ends. The CDR3 consists of 13 residues. Germline-derived CDR1 and CDR2 are SQVTM and ANQGSEA.

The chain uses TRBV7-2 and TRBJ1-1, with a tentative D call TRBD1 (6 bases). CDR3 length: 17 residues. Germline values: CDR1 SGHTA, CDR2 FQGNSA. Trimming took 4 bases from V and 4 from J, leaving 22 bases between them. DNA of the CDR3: TGTGCCAGCAGCTCTCAACCGGGGGCCTCAATCGGCACTGAAGCTTTCTTT. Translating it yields CASSSQPGASIGTEAFF.

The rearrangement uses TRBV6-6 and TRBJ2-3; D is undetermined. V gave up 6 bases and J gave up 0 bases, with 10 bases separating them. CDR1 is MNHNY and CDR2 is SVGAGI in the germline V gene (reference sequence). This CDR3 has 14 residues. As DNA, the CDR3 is TGTGCCAGCAGAAAGGCCCCTAGCACAGATACGCAGTATTTT. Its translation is CASRKAPSTDTQYF.

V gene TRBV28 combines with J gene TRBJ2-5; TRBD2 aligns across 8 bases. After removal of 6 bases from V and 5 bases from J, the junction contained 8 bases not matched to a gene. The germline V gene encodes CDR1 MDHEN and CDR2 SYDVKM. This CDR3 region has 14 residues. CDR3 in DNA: TGTGCCAGCAGGCCCGCGGGAGGCAGGGAGACCCAGTACTTC. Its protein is CASRPAGGRETQYF.

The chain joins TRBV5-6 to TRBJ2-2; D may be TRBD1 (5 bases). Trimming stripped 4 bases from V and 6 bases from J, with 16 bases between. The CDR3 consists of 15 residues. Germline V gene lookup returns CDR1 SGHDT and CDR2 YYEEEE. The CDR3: CASSKLGPGAGELFF. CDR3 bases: TGTGCCAGCAGCAAATTGGGGCCGGGTGCCGGGGAGCTGTTTTTT.

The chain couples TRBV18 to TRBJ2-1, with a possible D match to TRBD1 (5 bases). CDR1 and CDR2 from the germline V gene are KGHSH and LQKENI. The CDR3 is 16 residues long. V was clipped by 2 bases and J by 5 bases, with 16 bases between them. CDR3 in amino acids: CASSPGRQSTNNEQFF. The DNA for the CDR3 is TGTGCCAGCTCACCAGGGCGACAGAGCACGAACAATGAGCAGTTCTTC.

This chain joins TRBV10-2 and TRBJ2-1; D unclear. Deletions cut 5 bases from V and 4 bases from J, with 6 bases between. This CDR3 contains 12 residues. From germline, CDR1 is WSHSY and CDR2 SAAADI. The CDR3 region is CASSLRYNEQFF. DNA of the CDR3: TGCGCCAGCAGTCTTCGATACAATGAGCAGTTCTTC.

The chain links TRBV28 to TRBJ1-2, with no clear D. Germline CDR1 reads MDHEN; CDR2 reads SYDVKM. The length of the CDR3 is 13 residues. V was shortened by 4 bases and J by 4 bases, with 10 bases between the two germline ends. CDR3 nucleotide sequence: TGTGCCAGCAGTTCCGACCGGGGCTATGGCTACACCTTC. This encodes CASSSDRGYGYTF.

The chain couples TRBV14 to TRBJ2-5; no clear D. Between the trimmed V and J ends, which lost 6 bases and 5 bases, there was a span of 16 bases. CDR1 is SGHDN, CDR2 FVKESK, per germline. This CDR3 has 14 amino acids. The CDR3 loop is CASSNYISKETQYF. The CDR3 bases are TGTGCCAGCAGTAACTATATATCCAAGGAGACCCAGTACTTC.

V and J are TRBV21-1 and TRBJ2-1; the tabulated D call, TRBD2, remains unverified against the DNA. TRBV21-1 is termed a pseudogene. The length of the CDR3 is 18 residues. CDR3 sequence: CASSKGRLAGYRYNEQFF. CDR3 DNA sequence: TGTGCCAGCAGCAAAGGTAGGTTAGCGGGATACAGGTACAATGAGCAGTTCTTC.

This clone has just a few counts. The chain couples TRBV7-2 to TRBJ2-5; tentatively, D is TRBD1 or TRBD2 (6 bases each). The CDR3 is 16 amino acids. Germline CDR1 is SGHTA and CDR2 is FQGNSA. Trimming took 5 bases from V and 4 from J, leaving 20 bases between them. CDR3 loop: CASSPRGDLVGETQYF. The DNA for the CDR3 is TGTGCCAGCAGCCCTAGGGGGGACTTAGTGGGAGAGACCCAGTACTTC.

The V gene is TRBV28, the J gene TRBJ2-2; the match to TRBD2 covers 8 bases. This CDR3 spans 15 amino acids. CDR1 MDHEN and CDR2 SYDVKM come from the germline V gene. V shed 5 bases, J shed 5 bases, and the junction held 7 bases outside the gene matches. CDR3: CASSLSGSGTGELFF. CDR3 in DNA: TGTGCCAGCAGTCTAAGCGGGAGCGGAACCGGGGAGCTGTTTTTT.

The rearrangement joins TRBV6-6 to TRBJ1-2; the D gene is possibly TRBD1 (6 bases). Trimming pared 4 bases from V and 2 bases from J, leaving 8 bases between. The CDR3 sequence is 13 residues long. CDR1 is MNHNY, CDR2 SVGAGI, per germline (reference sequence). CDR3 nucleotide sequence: TGTGCCAGCAGTTTAACAGGGAACTATGGCTACACCTTC. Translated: CASSLTGNYGYTF.

As DNA, the CDR3 is TGCGCCAGCAGCCAAGATTCTGGGACTAGCGGGCCGAGCACAGATACGCAGTATTTT. It specifies CASSQDSGTSGPSTDTQYF. The chain recombines TRBV4-3 with TRBJ2-3, with 12 positions matching TRBD2. This CDR3 is 19 amino acids long. CDR1 and CDR2 (germline): LGHNA, YSLEER. With V trimmed by 0 bases and J by 0 bases, 7 bases remained unmatched.

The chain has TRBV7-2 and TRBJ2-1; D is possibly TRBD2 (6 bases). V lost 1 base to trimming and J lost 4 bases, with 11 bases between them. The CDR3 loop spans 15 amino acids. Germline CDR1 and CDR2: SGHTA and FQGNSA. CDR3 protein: CASSLGVGGYNEQFF. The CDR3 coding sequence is TGTGCCAGCAGCTTAGGAGTGGGGGGTTACAATGAGCAGTTCTTC.

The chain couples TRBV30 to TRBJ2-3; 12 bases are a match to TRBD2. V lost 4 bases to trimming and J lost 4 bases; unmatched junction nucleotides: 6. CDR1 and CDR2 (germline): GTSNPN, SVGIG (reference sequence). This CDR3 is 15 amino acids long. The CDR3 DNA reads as TGTGCCTGGAATCAACTAGCGGGAGGAGCAGATACGCAGTATTTT. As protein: CAWNQLAGGADTQYF.